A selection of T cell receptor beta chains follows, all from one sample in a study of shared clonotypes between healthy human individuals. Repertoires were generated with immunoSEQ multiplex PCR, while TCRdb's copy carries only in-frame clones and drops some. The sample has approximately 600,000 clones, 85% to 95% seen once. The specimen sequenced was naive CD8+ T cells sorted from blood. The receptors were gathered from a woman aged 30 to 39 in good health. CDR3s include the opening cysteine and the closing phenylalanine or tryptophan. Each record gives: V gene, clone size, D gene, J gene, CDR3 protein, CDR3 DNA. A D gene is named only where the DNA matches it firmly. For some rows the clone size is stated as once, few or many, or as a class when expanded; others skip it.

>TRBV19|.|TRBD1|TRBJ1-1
CASRGDRNTEAFF
TGTGCCAGTAGAGGGGACAGGAACACTGAAGCTTTCTTT
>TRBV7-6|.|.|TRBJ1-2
CASSIGEGDYGYTF
TGTGCCAGCAGCATAGGCGAGGGCGACTATGGCTACACCTTC
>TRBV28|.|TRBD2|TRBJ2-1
CASSPRGLAGDNEQFF
TGTGCCAGCAGTCCCCGGGGACTAGCGGGAGACAATGAGCAGTTCTTC
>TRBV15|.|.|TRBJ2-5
CATSAPQTESQETQYF
TGTGCCACCAGCGCCCCCCAGACAGAATCCCAAGAGACCCAGTACTTC
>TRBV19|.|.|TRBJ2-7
CASSSSFGGYEQYF
TGTGCCAGTAGTTCAAGTTTTGGGGGCTACGAGCAGTACTTC
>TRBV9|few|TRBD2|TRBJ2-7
CASSVGLAGSYEQYF
TGTGCCAGCAGCGTAGGACTAGCGGGCTCCTACGAGCAGTACTTC
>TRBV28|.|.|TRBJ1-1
CASSLSRVWNTEAFF
TGTGCCAGCAGTTTAAGCAGGGTGTGGAACACTGAAGCTTTCTTT
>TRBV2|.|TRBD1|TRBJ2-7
CASSAMAGGYEQYF
TGTGCCAGCAGTGCGATGGCAGGGGGCTACGAGCAGTACTTC
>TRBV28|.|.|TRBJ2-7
CASSLSEGPGWAYEQYF
TGTGCCAGCAGTTTATCGGAAGGGCCTGGGTGGGCCTACGAGCAGTACTTC
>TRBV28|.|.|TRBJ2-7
CASSLWAGQSYEQYF
TGTGCCAGCAGTTTATGGGCCGGACAGTCCTACGAGCAGTACTTC
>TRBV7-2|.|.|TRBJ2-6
CASSRIHSSGANVLTF
TGTGCCAGCAGCCGGATTCACAGCTCTGGGGCCAACGTCCTGACTTTC
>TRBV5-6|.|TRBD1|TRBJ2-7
CASSLTHGTGISYEQYF
TGTGCCAGCAGCCTTACCCACGGGACAGGGATTTCCTACGAGCAGTACTTC
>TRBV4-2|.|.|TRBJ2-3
CASSQGVGTQYF
TGTGCCAGCAGCCAAGGGGTTGGTACGCAGTATTTT
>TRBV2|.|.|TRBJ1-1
CASSEGQGNTEAFF
TGTGCCAGCAGTGAAGGGCAGGGCAACACTGAAGCTTTCTTT
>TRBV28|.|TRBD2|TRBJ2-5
CASSFPLAGEGRQETQYF
TGTGCCAGCAGTTTTCCCCTAGCGGGAGAAGGGCGACAAGAGACCCAGTACTTC
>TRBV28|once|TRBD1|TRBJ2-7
CASSAGQGAYEQYF
TGTGCCAGCAGTGCCGGACAGGGAGCCTACGAGCAGTACTTC
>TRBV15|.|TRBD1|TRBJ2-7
CATSSRTGTKAYEQYF
TGTGCCACCAGCAGCAGGACAGGGACGAAGGCCTACGAGCAGTACTTC
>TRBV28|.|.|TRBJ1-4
CASSLSGSPRVSVF
TGTGCCAGCAGTTTATCAGGTTCCCCCAGGGTTTCGGTTTTT
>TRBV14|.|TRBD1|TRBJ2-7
CASSQGFQDRGFYEQYF
TGTGCCAGCAGCCAAGGCTTTCAGGACAGGGGGTTCTACGAGCAGTACTTC
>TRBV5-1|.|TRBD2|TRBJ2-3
CASSLTTSSLAGGDTQYF
TGCGCCAGCAGCTTGACAACGTCTTCACTAGCGGGAGGAGATACGCAGTATTTT
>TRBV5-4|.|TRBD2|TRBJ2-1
CASSSRLAGALEQFF
TGTGCCAGCAGCTCCCGACTAGCGGGAGCTCTTGAGCAGTTCTTC
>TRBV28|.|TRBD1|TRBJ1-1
CASGGQFAFF
TGTGCCAGTGGGGGACAGTTCGCTTTCTTT
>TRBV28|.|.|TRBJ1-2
CASSFPPPGEWNGYTF
TGTGCCAGCAGTTTTCCCCCTCCAGGGGAATGGAATGGCTACACCTTC
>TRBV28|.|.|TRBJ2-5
CASSLTGGPRETQYF
TGTGCCAGCAGCCTGACCGGTGGACCGCGAGAGACCCAGTACTTC
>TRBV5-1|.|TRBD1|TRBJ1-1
CASSIGTGGNTEAFF
TGCGCCAGCAGCATCGGGACAGGGGGGAACACTGAAGCTTTCTTT
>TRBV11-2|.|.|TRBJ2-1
CASSLGWNEQFF
TGTGCCAGCAGCTTAGGGTGGAATGAGCAGTTCTTC
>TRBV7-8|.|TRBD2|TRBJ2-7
CASSPRLAGEKEQYF
TGTGCCAGCAGCCCCAGACTAGCGGGAGAGAAGGAGCAGTACTTC
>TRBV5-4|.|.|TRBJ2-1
CASSLLGPGKISYNEQFF
TGTGCCAGCAGCTTGTTGGGGCCAGGGAAAATTTCCTACAATGAGCAGTTCTTC
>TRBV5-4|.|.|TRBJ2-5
CASSQGKGGRETQYF
TGTGCCAGCAGCCAAGGCAAGGGGGGTAGGGAGACCCAGTACTTC
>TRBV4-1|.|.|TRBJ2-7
CASSQELNLGGGFYEQYF
TGCGCCAGCAGCCAAGAACTTAACCTGGGAGGGGGCTTCTACGAGCAGTACTTC
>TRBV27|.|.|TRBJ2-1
CASSLWRDTFYNEQFF
TGTGCCAGCAGTTTATGGCGTGACACCTTCTACAATGAGCAGTTCTTC
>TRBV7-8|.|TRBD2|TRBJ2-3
CASIGTGTSGTDTQYF
TGTGCCAGCATCGGGACCGGGACTAGCGGCACAGATACGCAGTATTTT
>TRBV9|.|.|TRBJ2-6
CASSATRLSGANVLTF
TGTGCCAGCAGCGCTACCCGACTATCTGGGGCCAACGTCCTGACTTTC
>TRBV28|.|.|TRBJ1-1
CASSLFLNLNTEAFF
TGTGCCAGCAGTTTATTTCTAAATTTGAACACTGAAGCTTTCTTT
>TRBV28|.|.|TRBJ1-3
CASSPIFGNTIYF
TGTGCCAGCAGTCCCATTTTTGGAAACACCATATATTTT
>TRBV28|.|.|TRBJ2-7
CASSFDSSYEQYF
TGTGCCAGCAGCTTTGACAGCTCCTACGAGCAGTACTTC
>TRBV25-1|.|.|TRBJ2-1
CASSERGLRDEQFF
TGTGCCAGCAGTGAAAGGGGCCTGAGGGATGAGCAGTTCTTC
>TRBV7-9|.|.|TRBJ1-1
CASSTPAEAFF
TGTGCCAGCAGCACGCCGGCTGAAGCTTTCTTT
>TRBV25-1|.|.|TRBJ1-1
CASSMGRGTEAFF
TGTGCCAGCAGTATGGGGCGCGGAACTGAAGCTTTCTTT
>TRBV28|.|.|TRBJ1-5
CASSLPQADQPQHF
TGTGCCAGCAGTTTACCTCAAGCAGATCAGCCCCAGCATTTT
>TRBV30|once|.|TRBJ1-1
CAWTLGANTEAFF
TGTGCCTGGACCCTTGGAGCGAACACTGAAGCTTTCTTT
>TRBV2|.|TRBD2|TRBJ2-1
CASSVLEDLAGFRNEQFF
TGTGCCAGCAGTGTCTTAGAGGATTTAGCGGGATTTCGGAATGAGCAGTTCTTC
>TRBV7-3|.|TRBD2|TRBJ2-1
CASSLGSGRADGEQFF
TGTGCCAGCAGCTTAGGGAGCGGGAGGGCCGACGGTGAGCAGTTCTTC
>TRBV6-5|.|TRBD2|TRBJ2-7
CASSWTSGGYEQYF
TGTGCCAGCAGTTGGACTAGCGGAGGCTACGAGCAGTACTTC
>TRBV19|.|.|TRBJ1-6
CASSDRDEFDSPLHF
TGTGCCAGTAGTGACCGGGACGAATTCGATTCACCCCTCCACTTT
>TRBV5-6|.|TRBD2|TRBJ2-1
CASSYSTSGRAHEQFF
TGTGCCAGCAGCTATTCGACTAGCGGGAGGGCCCATGAGCAGTTCTTC
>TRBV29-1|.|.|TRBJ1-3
CSVVLGLSGNTIYF
TGCAGCGTTGTTCTAGGTCTCTCTGGAAACACCATATATTTT
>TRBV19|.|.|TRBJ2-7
CASSMNYEQYF
TGTGCCAGTAGTATGAACTACGAGCAGTACTTC
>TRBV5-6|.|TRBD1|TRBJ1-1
CASSLPRGGGMNTEAFF
TGTGCCAGCAGCTTGCCGCGAGGGGGCGGAATGAACACTGAAGCTTTCTTT
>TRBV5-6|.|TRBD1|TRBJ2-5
CASSGTGGAMGETQYF
TGTGCCAGCAGCGGGACAGGGGGCGCAATGGGAGAGACCCAGTACTTC